This T cell receptor beta chain originates from a study of T cells in Graves' hyperthyroidism and ophthalmopathy. Study-level findings and limits: In blood, most of the thyroid clonotypes expanded above 0.001 were also present. Ophthalmopathy and stable hyperthyroidism were told apart by a 13 V-J model.

This CDR3 has 15 residues. Germline-derived CDR1 and CDR2 are LNHDA and SQIVND (reference sequence). V gave up 7 bases and J gave up 6 bases, with 18 bases separating them. Amplification of TCR beta CDR3 regions used RNA as the template. Carried out on the TCR CDR3, a first-round RT-PCR used the HTBI primer set. TCRdb re-derived calls from the multiplex PCR reads in MiXCR, one entry per CDR3 protein. The table shows 110,000 to 150,000 distinct CDR3 sequences, with approximately 20% occurring only once. As to this clonotype: Its antigen is unidentified.

The clonotype comes from a woman aged 45-59 years with Graves' hyperthyroidism that later progressed to Graves' ophthalmopathy. J is TRBJ1-4 and V is TRBV19; a weak D match, TRBD1 (5 bases). Material: blood. The CDR3 DNA reads TGTGCCAGTACCGCCGGGACCCTCCTGGATGAAAAACTGTTTTTT. It codes for CASTAGTLLDEKLFF.